The sequence of this T cell receptor beta chain was determined in a study of memory CD4+ T cells and cytomegalovirus serostatus. The method was immunoSEQ multiplex PCR; TCRdb's version includes in-frame clones alone and lacks a portion of them. This sample has about 50,000 clones, with approximately 83% found just once. Per germline, CDR1 SGHRS and CDR2 YFSETQ. V lost 4 bases, J lost 8 bases, and 12 bases stayed unmatched. The CDR3 totals 16 residues. Single viable CD3+CD4+CD8-CD45RO+ cells were sorted as the memory CD4+ T cells. Donors' CMV status reflects serum IgG against pp150, pp28, p38, p52. Input material: memory CD4+ T cells from blood. The receptor's source is an adult in good health and CMV-seronegative. The J gene is TRBJ2-1, the V gene TRBV5-1, with 10 bases identical to TRBD2. Written as DNA, the CDR3 is TGCGCCAGCAGCACCCTCCCGAGCGGGGGGGCCGATGAGCAGTTCTTC. Protein sequence: CASSTLPSGGADEQFF.